These 13 T cell receptor beta chains originate from one sample sequenced in a study of identical twins. TCRdb called the 5' RACE reads again in MiXCR, with one record for every CDR3 protein. Of approximately 550,000 distinct CDR3 sequences in the sample, around 20% were seen once. Another study also made use of these data, one on yellow fever vaccine responses in identical twins.

Sequenced input: CD4+ T cells sorted from blood. These receptors all come from a woman aged 18 to 35 in good health.

This clonotype occurred many times. This chain uses TRBV4-1 with TRBJ2-1; D remains ambiguous. CDR1 and CDR2 (germline): MGHRA, YSYEKL. V was pared by 1 base and J by 3 bases, with 13 bases between. This CDR3 spans 16 amino acids. The CDR3: CASSQVDILHYNEQFF. CDR3 bases: TGCGCCAGCAGCCAAGTAGACATCCTCCACTACAATGAGCAGTTCTTC.

This clonotype was observed a few times. The chain has TRBV6-2 or TRBV6-3 and TRBJ2-2; no definite D call. V lost 7 bases and J lost 6, with 12 bases in between. CDR1 is MNHEY, CDR2 SVGEGT, per germline. This CDR3 is built from 13 residues. This CDR3 reads CASTKEDPGELFF. The CDR3 DNA is TGTGCCAGCACAAAAGAGGACCCCGGGGAGCTGTTTTTT.

The rearrangement joins TRBV12-3 or TRBV12-4 to TRBJ1-1, with 7 nucleotides matching TRBD1. This CDR3 region has 15 residues. V lost 5 bases to trimming and J lost 0 bases; unmatched junction nucleotides: 6. This chain's CDR3 is CASSKRQGMNTEAFF. CDR3 bases: TGTGCCAGCAGTAAACGACAGGGAATGAACACTGAAGCTTTCTTT.

The chain joins TRBV6-1 to TRBJ1-4; 7 bases agree with TRBD1. Germline lookup yields CDR1 MNHNS and CDR2 SASEGT. V dropped 5 bases and J dropped 5; count of bases not matched to a gene: 5. This CDR3 region has 14 residues. CDR3 protein: CASSIGQANEKLFF. CDR3 nucleotide sequence: TGTGCCAGCAGTATTGGACAGGCGAATGAAAAACTGTTTTTT.

This clonotype was observed a handful of times. The chain has TRBV28 and TRBJ2-5; 7 bases are a match to TRBD1. CDR3 length equals 16 residues. V shed 3 bases and J 0 bases; nucleotides not matched to a gene: 7. The germline CDR1 and CDR2 sequences are MDHEN and SYDVKM. Here the CDR3 DNA reads TGTGCCAGCAGTTTTAGGACAGGTAGACACCAAGAGACCCAGTACTTC. This translates into CASSFRTGRHQETQYF.

The sample holds a few counts of this clonotype. This sequence joins TRBV4-1 and TRBJ2-1; D gene ambiguous. CDR1 MGHRA and CDR2 YSYEKL come from the germline V gene. This CDR3 comprises 14 residues. V lost 1 base, J lost 13 bases, and 17 bases lay in between. CDR3 amino acids: CASSQGESGSPQFF. In DNA form, the CDR3 reads TGCGCCAGCAGCCAAGGAGAATCCGGCTCCCCCCAGTTCTTC.

The chain is built from TRBV20-1 and TRBJ2-2; 8 bases align to TRBD1. V shed 3 bases, J shed 6 bases, and the junction held 6 bases outside the gene matches. CDR3 length: 14 residues. Germline CDR1 and CDR2: DFQATT and SNEGSKA (reference sequence). The DNA of the CDR3 is TGCAGTGCTAGGCGTGGGACAGGTTCCGGGGAGCTGTTTTTT. It encodes CSARRGTGSGELFF.

The gene calls are TRBV29-1 and TRBJ2-2; D is undetermined. Germline V gives CDR1 SQVTM, CDR2 ANQGSEA. The CDR3 length is 15 residues. V dropped 5 bases and J dropped 1 base, with 14 bases sitting between them. The CDR3 DNA follows: TGCAGCGTTAAGAAGTGGGCACAGAACACCGGGGAGCTGTTTTTT. This sequence encodes CSVKKWAQNTGELFF.

The chain carries TRBV5-1 and TRBJ2-1; TRBD2 aligns across 8 bases. Germline CDR1 is SGHRS and CDR2 is YFSETQ. There are 15 residues in the CDR3. V lost 4 bases to trimming and J lost 7 bases; unmatched junction nucleotides: 10. Here the CDR3 DNA reads TGCGCCAGCAGCCACGGGGGGAGCGGGAGTAATGAGCAGTTCTTC. The encoded protein is CASSHGGSGSNEQFF.

The chain couples TRBV6-2 or TRBV6-3 to TRBJ2-7, with 11 positions matching TRBD2. The germline V gene has CDR1 MNHEY and CDR2 SVGEGT. Trimming took 2 bases from V and 12 from J; bases not matched to a gene: 6. The length of the CDR3 is 13 residues. CDR3 amino acids: CASSYPASGRLYF. The DNA of the CDR3 is TGTGCCAGCAGTTACCCGGCTAGCGGGAGGCTGTACTTC.

The table lists this clonotype with a few counts. The chain uses TRBV19 and TRBJ1-5; 7 bases line up with TRBD1. Germline V lookup: CDR1 LNHDA, CDR2 SQIVND (reference sequence). The CDR3 is 15 residues long. V shed 8 bases, J shed 7 bases, and the junction held 14 bases outside the gene matches. The CDR3 DNA sequence: TGTGCCAGTCAAAGTCAGGAGGGGGCTAGCCAGCCCCAGCATTTT. This codes for CASQSQEGASQPQHF.

In its sample, this clonotype was seen a few times. V gene TRBV29-1 combines with J gene TRBJ2-5; 10 bases are shared with TRBD1. Germline V gives CDR1 SQVTM, CDR2 ANQGSEA. CDR3 length: 15 residues. V dropped 4 bases and J dropped 5; count of bases not matched to a gene: 10. Written as DNA, the CDR3 is TGCAGCGTTGCCACCCCGGACAGGGGGGGGGAGACCCAGTACTTC. It encodes CSVATPDRGGETQYF.

This clonotype was observed a few times. This rearrangement joins TRBV5-1 to TRBJ2-7; D gene unclear. The CDR3 has 13 amino acids. Germline V gene lookup returns CDR1 SGHRS and CDR2 YFSETQ. V was clipped by 2 bases and J by 1 base, with 7 bases between them. The CDR3 reads CASSFELSYEQYV. The DNA of the CDR3 is TGCGCCAGCAGCTTTGAGCTTTCCTACGAGCAGTACGTC.